This T cell receptor (beta chain) is drawn from a study of siplizumab effects on memory and regulatory T cells. Trimming cost V 0 bases and J 3 bases, with 13 bases left between them. The CDR3 covers 15 residues. Per germline, CDR1 SGHRS and CDR2 YFSETQ. TCRdb's copy holds only in-frame clones and misses some; the assay was immunoSEQ multiplex PCR. The table lists about 100,000 clones, 94% of them singletons. Sequencing used Tregs sorted from blood. The chain is built from TRBV5-1 and TRBJ2-7; D possibly uses TRBD1 or TRBD2 (5 bases each). The clonotype was recovered from a human donor in good health. CDR3 sequence: CASSLAGADHYEQYF. In DNA form, the CDR3 reads TGCGCCAGCAGCTTGGCCGGGGCGGACCACTACGAGCAGTACTTC.